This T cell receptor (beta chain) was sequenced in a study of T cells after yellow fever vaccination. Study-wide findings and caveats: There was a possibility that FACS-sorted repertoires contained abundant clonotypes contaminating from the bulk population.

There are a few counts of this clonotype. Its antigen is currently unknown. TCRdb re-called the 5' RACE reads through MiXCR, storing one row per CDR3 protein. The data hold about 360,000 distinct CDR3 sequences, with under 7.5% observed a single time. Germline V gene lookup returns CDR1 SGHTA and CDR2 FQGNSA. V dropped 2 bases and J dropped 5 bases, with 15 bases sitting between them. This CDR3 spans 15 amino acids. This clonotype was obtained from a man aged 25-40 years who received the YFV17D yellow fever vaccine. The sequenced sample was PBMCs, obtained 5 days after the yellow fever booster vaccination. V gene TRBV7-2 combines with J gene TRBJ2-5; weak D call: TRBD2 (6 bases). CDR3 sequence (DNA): TGTGCCAGCAGCTTATACCTGGGACTGACTGAGACCCAGTACTTC. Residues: CASSLYLGLTETQYF.